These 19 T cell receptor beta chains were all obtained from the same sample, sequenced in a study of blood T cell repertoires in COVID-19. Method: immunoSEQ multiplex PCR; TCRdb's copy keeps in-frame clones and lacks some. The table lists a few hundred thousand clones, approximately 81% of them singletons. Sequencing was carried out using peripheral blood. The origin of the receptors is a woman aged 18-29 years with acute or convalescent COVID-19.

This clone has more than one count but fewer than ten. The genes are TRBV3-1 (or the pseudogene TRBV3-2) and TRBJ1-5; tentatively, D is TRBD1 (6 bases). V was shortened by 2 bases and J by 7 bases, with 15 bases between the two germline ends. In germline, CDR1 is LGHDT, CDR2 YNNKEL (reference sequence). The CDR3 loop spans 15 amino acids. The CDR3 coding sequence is TGTGCCAGCAGCCAACCCTTGAGGGGGGGCCAGCCCCAGCATTTT. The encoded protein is CASSQPLRGGQPQHF.

Written as DNA, the CDR3 is TGCAGTGCTAGTGGGAGTAATAATGAGCAGTTCTTC. Its protein is CSASGSNNEQFF. The genes are TRBV20-1 and TRBJ2-1, with D possibly being TRBD2 (5 bases). Per germline, CDR1 DFQATT and CDR2 SNEGSKA (reference sequence). The V end was cut by 3 bases, the J end by 7 bases, with 10 bases between. The CDR3 consists of 12 residues.

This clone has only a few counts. The CDR3 sequence is CASRLGSGKQPQHF. In DNA, the CDR3 is TGTGCCAGCAGACTAGGTTCCGGGAAGCAGCCCCAGCATTTT. The chain has TRBV28 and TRBJ1-5; D gene uncertain. Deletions cut 6 bases from V and 7 bases from J, with 16 bases between. The germline gives CDR1 MDHEN, CDR2 SYDVKM. The CDR3 contains 14 residues.

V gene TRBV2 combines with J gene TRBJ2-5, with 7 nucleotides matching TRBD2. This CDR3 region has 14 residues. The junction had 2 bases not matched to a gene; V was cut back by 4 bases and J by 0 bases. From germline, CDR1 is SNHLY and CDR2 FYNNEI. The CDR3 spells CASSGTRDQETQYF. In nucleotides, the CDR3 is TGTGCCAGCAGTGGGACTAGAGACCAAGAGACCCAGTACTTC.

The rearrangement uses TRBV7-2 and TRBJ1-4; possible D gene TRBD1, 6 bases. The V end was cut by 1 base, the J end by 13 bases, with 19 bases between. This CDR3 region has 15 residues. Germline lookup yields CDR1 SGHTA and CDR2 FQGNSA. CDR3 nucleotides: TGTGCCAGCAGCTTAGTGCCTGACTACACAGGGATACTGTTTTTT. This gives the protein CASSLVPDYTGILFF.

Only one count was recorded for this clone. The CDR3 DNA follows: TGTGCCACCAGCATGGACAGGGGGAAAGTCTATGGCTACACCTTC. Residues: CATSMDRGKVYGYTF. The chain is built from TRBV15 and TRBJ1-2, with TRBD1 matching over 10 bases. V was clipped by 4 bases and J by 4 bases; unmatched bases: 6. This CDR3 comprises 15 residues. From germline, CDR1 is LNHNV and CDR2 YYDKDF (reference sequence).

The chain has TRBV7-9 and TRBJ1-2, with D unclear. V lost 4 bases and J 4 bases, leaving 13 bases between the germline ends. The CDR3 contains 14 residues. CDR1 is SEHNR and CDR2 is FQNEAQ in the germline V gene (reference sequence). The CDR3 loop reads CASSSLGVPYGYTF. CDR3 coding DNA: TGTGCCAGCAGCTCTCTCGGGGTACCCTATGGCTACACCTTC.

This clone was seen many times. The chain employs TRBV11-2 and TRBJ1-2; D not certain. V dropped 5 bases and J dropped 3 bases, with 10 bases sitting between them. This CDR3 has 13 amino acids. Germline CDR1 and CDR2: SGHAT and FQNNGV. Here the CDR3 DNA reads TGTGCCAGCAGCCCCGACATATACTATGGCTACACCTTC. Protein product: CASSPDIYYGYTF.

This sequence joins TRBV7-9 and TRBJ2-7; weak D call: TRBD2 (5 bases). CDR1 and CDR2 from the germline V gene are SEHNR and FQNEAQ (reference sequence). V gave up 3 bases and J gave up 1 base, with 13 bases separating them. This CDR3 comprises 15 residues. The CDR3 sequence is CASSFGLRQSYEQYF. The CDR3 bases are TGTGCCAGCAGCTTCGGACTCCGCCAGTCCTACGAGCAGTACTTC.

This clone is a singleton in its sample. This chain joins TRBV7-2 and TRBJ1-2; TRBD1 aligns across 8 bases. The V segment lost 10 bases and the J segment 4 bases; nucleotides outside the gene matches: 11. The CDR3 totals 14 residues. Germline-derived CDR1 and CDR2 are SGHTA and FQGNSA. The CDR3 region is CATTSGTGSYGYTF. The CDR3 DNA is TGTGCCACCACTAGTGGGACAGGAAGCTATGGCTACACCTTC.

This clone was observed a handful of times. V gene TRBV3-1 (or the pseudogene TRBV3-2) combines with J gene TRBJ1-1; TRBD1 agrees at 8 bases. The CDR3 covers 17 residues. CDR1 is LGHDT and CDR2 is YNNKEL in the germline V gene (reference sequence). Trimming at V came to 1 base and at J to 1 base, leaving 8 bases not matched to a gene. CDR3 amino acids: CASSQGTGKDGNTEAFF. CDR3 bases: TGTGCCAGCAGCCAAGGGACAGGGAAGGACGGGAACACTGAAGCTTTCTTT.

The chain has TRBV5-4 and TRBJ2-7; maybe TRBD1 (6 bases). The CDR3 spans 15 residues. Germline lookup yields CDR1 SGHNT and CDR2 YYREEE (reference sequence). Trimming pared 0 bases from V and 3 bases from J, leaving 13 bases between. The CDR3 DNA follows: TGTGCCAGCAGCTTGGACCCGGGACAAAGCTACGAGCAGTACTTC. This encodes CASSLDPGQSYEQYF.

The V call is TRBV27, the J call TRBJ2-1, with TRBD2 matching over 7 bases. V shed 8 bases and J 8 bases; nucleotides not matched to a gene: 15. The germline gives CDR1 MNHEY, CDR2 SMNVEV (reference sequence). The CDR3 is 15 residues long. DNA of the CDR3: TGTGCCAGCGGTATCGCCAGCGGGGTTAGGGATGAGCAGTTCTTC. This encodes CASGIASGVRDEQFF.

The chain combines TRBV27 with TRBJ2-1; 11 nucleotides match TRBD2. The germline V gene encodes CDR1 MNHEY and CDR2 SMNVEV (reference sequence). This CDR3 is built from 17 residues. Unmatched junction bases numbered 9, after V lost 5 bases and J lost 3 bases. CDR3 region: CASSPGTSGSSYNEQFF. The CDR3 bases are TGTGCCAGCAGTCCTGGCACTAGCGGGAGTAGCTACAATGAGCAGTTCTTC.

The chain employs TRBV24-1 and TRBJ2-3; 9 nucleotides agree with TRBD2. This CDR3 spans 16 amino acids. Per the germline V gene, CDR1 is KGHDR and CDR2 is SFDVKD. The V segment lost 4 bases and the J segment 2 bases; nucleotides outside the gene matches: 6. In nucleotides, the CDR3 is TGTGCCACCAGTGACCTAGGGACTAGCTACACAGATACGCAGTATTTT. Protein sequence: CATSDLGTSYTDTQYF.

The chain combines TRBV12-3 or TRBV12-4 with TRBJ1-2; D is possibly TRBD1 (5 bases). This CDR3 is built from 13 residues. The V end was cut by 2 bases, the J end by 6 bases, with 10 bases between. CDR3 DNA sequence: TGTGCCAGCAGTTTAAAGGGGTTCGATGGCTACACCTTC. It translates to CASSLKGFDGYTF.

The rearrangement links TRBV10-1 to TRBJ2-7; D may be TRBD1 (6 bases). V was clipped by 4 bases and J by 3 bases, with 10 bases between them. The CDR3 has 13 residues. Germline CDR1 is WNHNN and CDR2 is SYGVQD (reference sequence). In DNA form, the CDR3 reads TGCGCCAGCAGTGGACAGGTAAACTACGAGCAGTACTTC. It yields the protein CASSGQVNYEQYF.

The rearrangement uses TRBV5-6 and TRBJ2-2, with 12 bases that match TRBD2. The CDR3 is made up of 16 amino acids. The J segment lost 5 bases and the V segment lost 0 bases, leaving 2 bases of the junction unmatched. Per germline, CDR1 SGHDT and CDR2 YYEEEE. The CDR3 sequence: CASSLGTSGRTGELFF. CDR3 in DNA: TGTGCCAGCAGCTTGGGAACTAGCGGGAGGACCGGGGAGCTGTTTTTT.

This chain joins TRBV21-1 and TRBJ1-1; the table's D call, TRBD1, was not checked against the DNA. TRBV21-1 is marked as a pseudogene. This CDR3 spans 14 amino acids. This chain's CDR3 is CASSTDRGWSEAFF. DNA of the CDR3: TGTGCCAGCAGCACTGACAGGGGATGGTCTGAAGCTTTCTTT.